This TCR beta chain appears in the sequencing data of a study of PD-1 blockade in classical Hodgkin lymphoma. This clone was seen a single time. Generated by immunoSEQ multiplex PCR, the TCRdb table keeps only in-frame clones and is missing some. The sample yields 70,000 or so clones, over 70% seen once. With no exception, relapse followed autologous stem cell transplantation in all patients, and brentuximab vedotin exposure varied. V was shortened by 4 bases and J by 7 bases, with 8 bases between the two germline ends. The CDR3 has 12 amino acids. From germline, CDR1 is MDHEN and CDR2 SYDVKM. The source was peripheral blood mononuclear cells (PBMCs), collected before the second cycle of nivolumab. This sequence was found in a human donor with classical Hodgkin lymphoma. V is TRBV28 and J is TRBJ1-5; D is ambiguous. The chain's CDR3 is CASSSPGQPQHF. The DNA for the CDR3 is TGTGCCAGCAGTTCCCCGGGACAGCCCCAGCATTTT.